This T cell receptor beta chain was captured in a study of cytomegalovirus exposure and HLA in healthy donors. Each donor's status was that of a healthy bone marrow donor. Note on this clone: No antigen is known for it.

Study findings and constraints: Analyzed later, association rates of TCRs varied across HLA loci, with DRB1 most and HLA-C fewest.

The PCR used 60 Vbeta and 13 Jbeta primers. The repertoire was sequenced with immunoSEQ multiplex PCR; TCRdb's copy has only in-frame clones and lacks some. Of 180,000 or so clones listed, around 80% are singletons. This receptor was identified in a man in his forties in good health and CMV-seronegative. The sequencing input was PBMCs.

The CDR3 DNA reads TGTGCCAGCAGTTACCACCGGGACAGGGGGCGAGGAAACTCCTACGAGCAGTACTTC. Protein product: CASSYHRDRGRGNSYEQYF. The rearrangement joins TRBV6-7 to TRBJ2-7, with TRBD1 identical over 12 bases. TRBV6-7 is treated as an ORF (open reading frame) with a function not yet certain. This CDR3 spans 19 amino acids. V trimming: 2 bases; J trimming: 0 bases; junction bases outside the gene matches: 11.